Following are 5 T cell receptor beta chains from one sample sequenced in a study of identical twins. TCRdb analysed the 5' RACE reads with MiXCR anew, one entry per CDR3 protein. Of about 720,000 distinct CDR3 sequences in the sample, over 15% were seen once. The data were also submitted as part of a second study, on T cells expressing NK-cell markers.

Sequences were obtained from PBMCs. The receptors shown here come from a woman in her late teens or twenties in good health.

The CDR3 reads CSSDGRRGWTNEKLFF. The CDR3, as DNA: TGCAGCTCCGACGGGCGAAGGGGGTGGACTAATGAAAAACTGTTTTTT. The chain has TRBV29-1 and TRBJ1-4, with D perhaps matching TRBD1 (6 bases). Trimming cost V 8 bases and J 2 bases, with 21 bases left between them. Looked up from germline, CDR1 is SQVTM and CDR2 is ANQGSEA. This CDR3 is 16 amino acids long.

V is TRBV12-3 or TRBV12-4 and J is TRBJ2-7; D is perhaps TRBD1 (5 bases). The CDR3 spans 15 residues. Deletions cut 1 base from V and 0 bases from J, with 10 bases between. This CDR3 reads CASSLVAGRSYEQYF. The CDR3, as DNA: TGTGCCAGCAGTTTAGTGGCAGGGCGCTCCTACGAGCAGTACTTC.

This chain links TRBV27 with TRBJ2-1; possibly TRBD1 or TRBD2 for D (6 bases each). V was cut by 5 bases and J by 8 bases, with 19 bases left in between. Germline CDR1 reads MNHEY; CDR2 reads SMNVEV (reference sequence). This CDR3 contains 15 residues. CDR3: CASSPRGAPTHEQFF. Written as DNA, the CDR3 is TGTGCCAGCAGTCCAAGGGGGGCTCCCACGCATGAGCAGTTCTTC.

This clonotype has just a few counts. This sequence joins TRBV20-1 and TRBJ2-1; TRBD2 matches 10 bases. V shed 0 bases, J shed 9 bases, and the junction held 11 bases outside the gene matches. Germline CDR1 and CDR2: DFQATT and SNEGSKA (reference sequence). CDR3 length equals 16 residues. CDR3 in amino acids: CSARDRIAGGLGEQFF. In DNA, the CDR3 is TGCAGTGCTAGAGACCGAATAGCGGGAGGATTAGGTGAGCAGTTCTTC.

In this sample, this clonotype turned up a few times. V is TRBV7-9 and J is TRBJ2-7; TRBD2 is a possible D gene (6 bases). This CDR3 contains 14 residues. Germline CDR1 is SEHNR and CDR2 is FQNEAQ (reference sequence). V gave up 1 base and J gave up 3 bases, with 10 bases separating them. The chain's CDR3 is CASSLDGGIYEQYF. The CDR3 DNA is TGTGCCAGCAGCTTAGACGGCGGGATCTACGAGCAGTACTTC. The entire variable domain, with the rest obtained from reference TRBV7-9 and TRBJ2-7, is as follows: DTGVSQNPRHKITKRGQNVTFRCDPISEHNRLYWYRQTLGQGPEFLTYFQNEAQLEKSRLLSDRFSAERPKGSFSTLEIQRTEQGDSAMYLCASSLDGGIYEQYFGPGTRLTVT.